This TCR beta chain originates from a study of blood T cell repertoires in COVID-19. Only a few counts were recorded for this clone. Generated by immunoSEQ multiplex PCR, the TCRdb table keeps only in-frame clones and is missing some. Among about 200,000 clones listed, roughly nine tenths were seen once. The ends were cut back, 7 bases at V and 2 bases at J, with 12 bases in the middle. The CDR3 runs to 14 residues. The germline gives CDR1 LNHDA, CDR2 SQIVND (reference sequence). This clonotype was obtained from a woman in her fifties or sixties with COVID-19, enrolled during active disease. The chain uses TRBV19 and TRBJ1-5; D is perhaps TRBD1 (5 bases). The material sequenced was peripheral blood. In nucleotides, the CDR3 is TGTGCCAGTAATCTGTGGGGGGGCAATCAGCCCCAGCATTTT. It specifies CASNLWGGNQPQHF.